This TCR beta chain came from a study of blood T cells in healthy people across ages. With a J-beta primer mix and a sample-barcoded 5' primer, a second PCR ran roughly 7 to 11 cycles. In TCRdb, the 5' RACE reads were re-called with MiXCR into one record per CDR3 protein. In the table there are under 850,000 distinct CDR3 sequences, about 36% of which are singletons. Source material: blood. The source is a young man in good health.

CDR3 in amino acids: CSARDSLAGQGGYGYTF. CDR3 sequence (DNA): TGCAGTGCTAGAGATAGTTTGGCGGGACAGGGGGGATATGGCTACACCTTC. This chain joins TRBV20-1 and TRBJ1-2, with 11 positions matching TRBD1. Germline V gives CDR1 DFQATT, CDR2 SNEGSKA (reference sequence). J lost 5 bases, V lost 0 bases, and 11 bases had no gene match. This CDR3 has 17 residues.